This T cell receptor (beta chain) was retrieved from a study of T cell responses to AZD1222 COVID-19 vaccine. The table came from immunoSEQ multiplex PCR; TCRdb's copy has only in-frame clones and leaves some out. The sample lists about 130,000 clones, approximately 90% occurring once. V trimming: 4 bases; J trimming: 7 bases; junction bases outside the gene matches: 7. CDR3 length: 13 amino acids. Looked up from germline, CDR1 is SGHDT and CDR2 is YYEEEE. The rearrangement joins TRBV5-6 to TRBJ2-5; 7 bases map to TRBD2. This receptor was taken from an adult in good health. The material was peripheral blood, obtained on day 0 of AZD1222 vaccination. CDR3 sequence: CASSLSGEGTQYF. CDR3 nucleotides: TGTGCCAGCAGCCTCTCCGGGGAGGGGACCCAGTACTTC.